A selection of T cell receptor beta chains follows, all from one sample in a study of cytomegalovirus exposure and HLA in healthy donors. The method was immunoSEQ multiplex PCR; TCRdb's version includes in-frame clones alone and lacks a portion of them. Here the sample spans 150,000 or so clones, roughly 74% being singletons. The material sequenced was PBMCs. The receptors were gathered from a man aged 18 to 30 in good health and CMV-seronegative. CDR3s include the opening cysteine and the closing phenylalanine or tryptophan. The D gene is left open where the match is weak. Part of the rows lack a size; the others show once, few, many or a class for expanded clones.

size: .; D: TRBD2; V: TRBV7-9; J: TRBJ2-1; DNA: TGTGCCAGCAGCCCTAGCGGGGGGCCCTACAATGAGCAGTTCTTC; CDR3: CASSPSGGPYNEQFF
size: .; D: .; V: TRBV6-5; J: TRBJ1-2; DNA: TGTGCCAGCAGTCCCCGGGACTCCCGAAACTATGGCTACACCTTC; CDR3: CASSPRDSRNYGYTF
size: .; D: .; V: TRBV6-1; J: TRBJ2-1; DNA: TGTGCCAGCAGTGATTCCAGGGTCCTCAATGAGCAGTTCTTC; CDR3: CASSDSRVLNEQFF
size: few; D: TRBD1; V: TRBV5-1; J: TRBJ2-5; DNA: TGCGCCAGCAGCTGGCAGGGGGAGGAGACCCAGTACTTC; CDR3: CASSWQGEETQYF
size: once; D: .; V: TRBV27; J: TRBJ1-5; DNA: TGTGCCAGCAGTTTAGGGGCCGGGGGTAGTAGCAATCAGCCCCAGCATTTT; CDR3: CASSLGAGGSSNQPQHF
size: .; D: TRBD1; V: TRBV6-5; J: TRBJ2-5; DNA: TGTGCCAGCAGTTACCGTACAGGGGGACAAGAGACCCAGTACTTC; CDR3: CASSYRTGGQETQYF
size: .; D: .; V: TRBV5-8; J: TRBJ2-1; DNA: TGTGCCAGCAGCTTCGAGTACAATGAGCAGTTCTTC; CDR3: CASSFEYNEQFF
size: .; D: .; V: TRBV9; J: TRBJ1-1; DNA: TGTGCCAGCAGCTCACAAGAGGTTGGCTTTGAAGCTTTCTTT; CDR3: CASSSQEVGFEAFF
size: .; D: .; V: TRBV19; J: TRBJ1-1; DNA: TGTGCCAGTAGTGTGACAGGATTGAACACTGAAGCTTTCTTT; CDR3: CASSVTGLNTEAFF
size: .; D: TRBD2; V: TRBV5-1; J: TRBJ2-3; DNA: TGCGCCAGCAGCTTCGGACTAGCGGGGAATACGCAGTATTTT; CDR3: CASSFGLAGNTQYF
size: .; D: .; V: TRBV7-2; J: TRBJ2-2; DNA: TGTGCCAGCAGCTTCCGGTCCGGGGAGCTGTTTTTT; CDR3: CASSFRSGELFF
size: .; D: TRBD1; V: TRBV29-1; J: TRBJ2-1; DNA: TGCAGCGTTGAAGATCAGGGGGTCCCTTACAATGAGCAGTTCTTC; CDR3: CSVEDQGVPYNEQFF
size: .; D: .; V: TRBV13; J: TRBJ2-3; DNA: TGTGCCAGCAGCCGTACTAGATCCGGCACAGATACGCAGTATTTT; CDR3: CASSRTRSGTDTQYF
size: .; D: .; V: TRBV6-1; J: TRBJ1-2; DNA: TGTGCCAGCACTCCCCTGACAGGCTGGGGCTACACCTTC; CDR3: CASTPLTGWGYTF
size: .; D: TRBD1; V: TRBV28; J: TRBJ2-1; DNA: TGTGCCAGCAGCCTTACAGGGGGACATGAGCAGTTCTTC; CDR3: CASSLTGGHEQFF
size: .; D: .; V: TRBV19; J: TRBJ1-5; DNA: TGTGCCAGTAGTACACAGGTCAATCAGCCCCAGCATTTT; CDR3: CASSTQVNQPQHF
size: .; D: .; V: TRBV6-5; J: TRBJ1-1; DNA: TGTGCCAGCAGGCATACTATAGGAACTGAAGCTTTCTTT; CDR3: CASRHTIGTEAFF
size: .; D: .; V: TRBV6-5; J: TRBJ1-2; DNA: TGTGCCAGCAGTTACGGGATAGGGGCCGTCTATGGCTACACCTTC; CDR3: CASSYGIGAVYGYTF
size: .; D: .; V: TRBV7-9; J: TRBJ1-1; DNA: TGTGCCAGCAGCTTCCTGGGCCCGAACACTGAAGCTTTCTTT; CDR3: CASSFLGPNTEAFF
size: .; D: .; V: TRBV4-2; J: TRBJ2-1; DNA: TGTGCCAGCAGCCAACGGGAGTATGAGCAGTTCTTC; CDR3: CASSQREYEQFF
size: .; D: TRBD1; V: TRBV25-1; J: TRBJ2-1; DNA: TGTGCCAGCACCGCCGGGACAGGAGGCGCAGTTGAGCAGTTCTTC; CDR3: CASTAGTGGAVEQFF
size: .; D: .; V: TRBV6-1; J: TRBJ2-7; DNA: TGTGCCAGCAGTGAAGAAAGCAACAGCCCCTACGAGCAGTACTTC; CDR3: CASSEESNSPYEQYF